This T cell receptor beta chain emerged from a study of blood T cells in healthy people across ages. Regarding the study as a whole: While age rose, TCR beta diversity per million T cells dropped in a roughly linear way. Observed TCR beta diversity showed a strong correlation with the percentage of naive T cells as measured by flow cytometry.

As regards this clonotype: Its matching antigen is unknown.

Donation came from healthy Caucasian individuals in Russia who were aged about 6 to 95. Using a J-beta primer mix together with a sample-barcoded 5' primer, a second PCR was run for roughly 6 to 12 cycles. TCRdb reanalysed the 5' RACE reads using MiXCR and keeps one entry per CDR3 protein. The table lists some 1.6 million distinct CDR3 sequences, roughly 30% of them singletons. The specimen was blood. The sequence came from a woman younger than 45 in good health.

CDR3 residues: CASSQTSGSDTQYF. DNA for the CDR3: TGTGCCAGCAGCCAGACTAGCGGGAGTGATACGCAGTATTTT. The rearrangement uses TRBV12-3 or TRBV12-4 and TRBJ2-3, with 12 nucleotides matching TRBD2. The ends lost 6 bases at V and 6 bases at J; junction bases unmatched: 4. The CDR3 spans 14 residues.